This T cell receptor (beta chain) was recorded in a study of cytomegalovirus exposure and HLA in healthy donors. Across the whole study: The roughly 120 validation repertoires used the same platform as the roughly 670 first-cohort repertoires, a later analysis reported.

Study-level points and caveats: In vitro confirmation showed a few CMV-associated chains to be CMV antigen specific.

With respect to this clone: Its antigen is not known.

Using immunoSEQ multiplex PCR, the repertoire was profiled, and TCRdb retains in-frame clones only, with some absent. The sample holds 65,000 or so clones; roughly 94% are singletons and the top ten take 4.4%. CDR1 is SEHNR and CDR2 is FQNEAQ in the germline V gene (reference sequence). Trimming took 2 bases from V and 6 from J, leaving 15 bases between them. The CDR3 spans 15 residues. This chain uses TRBV7-9 with TRBJ2-3, with D possibly being TRBD2 (7 bases). Sequenced material: PBMCs. This clonotype was sampled from a man aged 18 to 29 in good health and CMV-seropositive. The CDR3 is CASSLSRGGSDTQYF. Written as DNA, the CDR3 is TGTGCCAGCAGCTTATCGCGCGGGGGCTCGGATACGCAGTATTTT.